This T cell receptor beta chain appears in the sequencing data of a study of neurological immune-mediated disorders. Study-level findings and limits: Phylogenetic grouping assigned the repertoires of 18 of 34 multiple sclerosis patients to one related-CDR3 cluster, which constitutes a possible signature.

Template-switch 5'RACE cDNA synthesis added a 10-nucleotide unique molecular identifier. From the 5' RACE reads, TCRdb called clonotypes with MiXCR, one entry per CDR3 protein. The sample includes under 70,000 distinct CDR3 sequences, approximately 3.5% of them seen just once. CDR3 size: 14 residues. Between the trimmed V and J ends, which lost 2 bases and 7 bases, there was a span of 13 bases. CDR1 is SGHRS, CDR2 YFSETQ, per germline. This clonotype showed up many times. Its antigen is not identified. This sequence originates from a woman in her twenties or thirties with multiple sclerosis. This rearrangement joins TRBV5-1 to TRBJ2-1; perhaps TRBD2 as D (6 bases). Specimen: PBMCs. CDR3 in amino acids: CASSLGGADNEQFF. The CDR3 nucleotides read TGCGCCAGCAGCTTAGGCGGGGCAGATAATGAGCAGTTCTTC. Using reference TRBV5-1 and TRBJ2-1 for the parts outside the CDR3, the full variable domain is KAGVTQTPRYLIKTRGQQVTLSCSPISGHRSVSWYQQTPGQGLQFLFEYFSETQRNKGNFPGRFSGRQFSNSRSEMNVSTLELGDSALYLCASSLGGADNEQFFGPGTRLTVL.